The source of this T cell receptor (beta chain) is a study of cytomegalovirus exposure and HLA in healthy donors. Study-wide findings and caveats: A missense DCLRE1C variant was associated with V- and J-gene trimming of TCR beta chains in a later analysis, and an independent cohort replicated the association.

The CDR3 runs to 14 residues. V shed 3 bases and J 5 bases; nucleotides not matched to a gene: 5. Germline V gene lookup returns CDR1 MDHEN and CDR2 SYDVKM. The PCR used 60 Vbeta and 13 Jbeta primers. Data came from immunoSEQ multiplex PCR; TCRdb stores just in-frame clones and leaves some out. The sample consists of under 200,000 clones, about 80% of them appearing once. Details on this clone: Antigen: not known.

The sample consisted of PBMCs. The chain joins TRBV28 to TRBJ2-7; 9 bases are a match to TRBD1. This receptor was identified in a man aged 50-59 years in good health and CMV-seropositive. CDR3 sequence (DNA): TGTGCCAGCAGTTTGAACAGGGGGCTCGACGAGCAGTACTTC. Translation: CASSLNRGLDEQYF.